What follows describes a single TCR beta chain. This specimen comes from a study of identical twins. The CDR3 extends over 16 amino acids. Germline CDR1 and CDR2: SEHNR and FQNEAQ (reference sequence). J lost 2 bases, V lost 2 bases, and 6 bases had no gene match. TCRdb analysed the 5' RACE reads with MiXCR anew, one entry per CDR3 protein. The sample has 600,000 to 800,000 distinct CDR3 sequences, over 20% seen once. The data also belong to a second study, concerning T cells expressing NK-cell markers.

The sequence was collected from a woman between 18 and 29 years old in good health. The chain combines TRBV7-9 with TRBJ1-1, with 9 bases identical to TRBD1. Sequencing input: PBMCs. Here the CDR3 reads CASSLRQGVGNTEAFF. The CDR3 bases are TGTGCCAGCAGCTTAAGACAGGGGGTAGGTAACACTGAAGCTTTCTTT.